This is a list of T cell receptor beta chains from one sample in a study of blood T cell repertoires in COVID-19. The data were produced by immunoSEQ multiplex PCR, yet TCRdb's version contains in-frame clones alone and is incomplete. The sample contains approximately 210,000 clones, roughly 80% of which appear only once. The specimen sequenced was peripheral blood. Receptor source: a woman of 80 years or more with COVID-19, enrolled during active disease. Both conserved end residues are part of each CDR3. D genes are given only for firm matches. Not every row has a clone size; where given, it reads once, few, many or a size class.

clone size,V gene,D gene,J gene,CDR3 protein,CDR3 DNA
.,TRBV7-3,.,TRBJ2-2,CASSTSLTGELFF,TGTGCCAGCAGCACTAGTCTGACCGGGGAGCTGTTTTTT
.,TRBV28,.,TRBJ2-2,CASRPSRGSTGELFF,TGTGCCAGCAGGCCCAGCAGGGGAAGCACCGGGGAGCTGTTTTTT
.,TRBV6-5,.,TRBJ1-5,CASTLSDSNQPQHF,TGTGCCAGCACCCTCAGTGATAGCAATCAGCCCCAGCATTTT
.,TRBV11-2,TRBD1,TRBJ1-1,CASRQGSWTEAFF,TGTGCCAGCCGACAGGGTAGTTGGACTGAAGCTTTCTTT
.,TRBV6-6,.,TRBJ1-2,CASSYVGGGYGYTF,TGTGCCAGCAGTTACGTGGGGGGGGGCTATGGCTACACCTTC
.,TRBV3-1/TRBV3-2,TRBD2,TRBJ2-3,CASRDAPGLAGSDTQYF,TGTGCCAGCAGAGACGCTCCGGGACTAGCGGGATCCGATACGCAGTATTTT
.,TRBV6-6,.,TRBJ1-6,CASSLFTGNSPLHF,TGTGCCAGCAGCCTTTTCACGGGTAATTCACCCCTCCACTTT
.,TRBV19,TRBD1,TRBJ1-4,CASSTPTGSNEKLFF,TGTGCCAGTAGTACCCCGACAGGGTCTAATGAAAAACTGTTTTTT
once,TRBV6-2/TRBV6-3,TRBD2,TRBJ2-7,CASSLLAGVYEQYF,TGTGCCAGCAGCCTACTAGCGGGAGTATACGAGCAGTACTTC
.,TRBV7-3,TRBD2,TRBJ2-3,CASNPGTSRRGTDTQYF,TGTGCCAGCAACCCCGGGACTAGCCGGAGGGGGACAGATACGCAGTATTTT
.,TRBV19,.,TRBJ1-3,CASSKADNSGNTIYF,TGTGCCAGTAGTAAGGCAGACAACTCTGGAAACACCATATATTTT
.,TRBV19,.,TRBJ1-4,CASTAGAVTNEKLFF,TGTGCCAGTACGGCGGGGGCAGTAACTAATGAAAAACTGTTTTTT
.,TRBV3-1/TRBV3-2,TRBD1,TRBJ2-7,CASSQGQGGSEQYF,TGTGCCAGCAGCCAAGGACAGGGGGGGAGCGAGCAGTACTTC
few,TRBV3-1/TRBV3-2,.,TRBJ1-4,CASSPWSHATNEKLFF,TGTGCCAGCAGCCCTTGGTCACATGCAACTAATGAAAAACTGTTTTTT
.,TRBV5-1,.,TRBJ2-3,CASRVATPADTQYF,TGCGCCAGCAGGGTAGCTACCCCCGCAGATACGCAGTATTTT
.,TRBV9,.,TRBJ1-1,CASSVTGGTEAFF,TGTGCCAGCAGCGTGACAGGCGGCACTGAAGCTTTCTTT
.,TRBV18,.,TRBJ1-5,CASSPTVAAPQHF,TGTGCCAGCTCACCGACGGTAGCGGCGCCCCAGCATTTT
once,TRBV7-2,.,TRBJ2-7,CASSSAGGEQYF,TGTGCCAGCAGCTCCGCGGGTGGGGAGCAGTACTTC
few,TRBV2,.,TRBJ1-5,CASSENPTGMNQPQHF,TGTGCCAGCAGTGAAAACCCTACAGGGATGAATCAGCCCCAGCATTTT
.,TRBV18,.,TRBJ2-1,CASSTTGFEQFF,TGTGCCAGCTCGACTACAGGGTTCGAGCAGTTCTTC
.,TRBV4-2,TRBD1,TRBJ1-2,CASSQDGTGANYGYTF,TGTGCCAGCAGCCAAGATGGCACAGGGGCGAACTATGGCTACACCTTC
.,TRBV5-6,.,TRBJ1-5,CASSLGPPGGYSNQPQHF,TGTGCCAGCAGCTTGGGGCCGCCCGGCGGTTATAGCAATCAGCCCCAGCATTTT
.,TRBV5-1,TRBD1,TRBJ1-1,CASSRDRGLGTEAFF,TGCGCCAGCAGCCGGGACAGGGGGCTGGGCACTGAAGCTTTCTTT
once,TRBV7-9,.,TRBJ1-4,CASSTGTQLFF,TGTGCCAGCAGTACCGGGACACAACTGTTTTTT
few,TRBV19,.,TRBJ1-4,CASSAPQGGNEKLFF,TGTGCCAGTAGTGCCCCACAGGGCGGTAATGAAAAACTGTTTTTT
.,TRBV3-1/TRBV3-2,.,TRBJ2-5,CASTNTQETQYF,TGTGCCAGCACCAATACTCAAGAGACCCAGTACTTC
.,TRBV4-1,TRBD2,TRBJ2-1,CASSQAWASGTWEQFF,TGCGCCAGCAGCCAGGCTTGGGCTAGCGGGACCTGGGAGCAGTTCTTC
.,TRBV3-1/TRBV3-2,.,TRBJ1-3,CASSQQGHTIYF,TGTGCCAGCAGCCAGCAGGGCCACACCATATATTTT
.,TRBV7-9,.,TRBJ1-3,CASMRSGNTIYF,TGTGCCAGCATGCGGTCCGGAAACACCATATATTTT
.,TRBV9,TRBD2,TRBJ2-3,CASSVGNSGGTDTQYF,TGTGCCAGCAGCGTAGGGAATAGCGGGGGCACAGATACGCAGTATTTT
.,TRBV9,TRBD2,TRBJ2-2,CASSAPIAGATGELFF,TGTGCCAGCAGCGCACCCATAGCGGGGGCCACCGGGGAGCTGTTTTTT
.,TRBV3-1/TRBV3-2,.,TRBJ1-1,CASTRGRANTEAFF,TGTGCCAGCACCCGAGGGCGGGCAAACACTGAAGCTTTCTTT
.,TRBV11-3,TRBD1,TRBJ2-7,CASSFKGAGEQYF,TGTGCCAGCAGCTTCAAGGGGGCGGGCGAGCAGTACTTC
.,TRBV5-1,TRBD2,TRBJ2-7,CASSPQGLAYEQYF,TGCGCCAGCAGCCCTCAGGGACTAGCCTACGAGCAGTACTTC
.,TRBV19,.,TRBJ1-1,CASRDTPNTEAFF,TGTGCCAGCAGGGACACACCGAACACTGAAGCTTTCTTT
.,TRBV20-1,.,TRBJ1-1,CSAGGGREAFF,TGCAGTGCTGGGGGCGGGCGAGAAGCTTTCTTT
.,TRBV5-1,TRBD1,TRBJ1-1,CASSSQGASGTEAFF,TGCGCCAGCAGCTCCCAGGGGGCGTCTGGCACTGAAGCTTTCTTT
.,TRBV10-3,.,TRBJ1-2,CAISPGNYGYTF,TGTGCCATCAGTCCCGGTAACTATGGCTACACCTTC
.,TRBV19,.,TRBJ2-4,CASRPTSPIAKNIQYF,TGTGCCAGTAGACCAACTTCTCCGATAGCCAAAAACATTCAGTACTTC
.,TRBV7-6,.,TRBJ1-1,CASSLEQNTEAFF,TGTGCCAGCAGCTTAGAACAGAACACTGAAGCTTTCTTT
.,TRBV10-2,.,TRBJ1-1,CASEGLGEAFF,TGCGCCAGCGAGGGTCTGGGTGAAGCTTTCTTT
few,TRBV19,.,TRBJ1-1,CASSISPHAGIEAFF,TGTGCCAGTAGTATATCCCCCCACGCGGGTATTGAAGCTTTCTTT